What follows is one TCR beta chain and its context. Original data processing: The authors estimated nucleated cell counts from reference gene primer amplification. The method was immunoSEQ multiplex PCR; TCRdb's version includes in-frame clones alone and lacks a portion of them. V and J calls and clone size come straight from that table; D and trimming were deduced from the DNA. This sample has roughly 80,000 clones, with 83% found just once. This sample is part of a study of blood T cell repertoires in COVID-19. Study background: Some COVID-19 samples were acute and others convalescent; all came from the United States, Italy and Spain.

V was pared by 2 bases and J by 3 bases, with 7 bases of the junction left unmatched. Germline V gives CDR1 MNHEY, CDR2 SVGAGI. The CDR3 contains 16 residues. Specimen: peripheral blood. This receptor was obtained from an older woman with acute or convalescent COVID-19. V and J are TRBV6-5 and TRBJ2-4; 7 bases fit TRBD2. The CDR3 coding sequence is TGTGCCAGCAGTTACCAACGCGGGGGAAGCAAAAACATTCAGTACTTC. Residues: CASSYQRGGSKNIQYF.